This T cell receptor (beta chain) is from a study of identical twins. This clonotype turned up a few times. TCRdb ran MiXCR on the 5' RACE reads and lists one entry per CDR3 protein. The table records approximately 300,000 distinct CDR3 sequences, 8.5% to 9.5% of them present only once. This same sample was also part of a study on yellow fever vaccine responses in identical twins.

Sequences were obtained from CD8+ T cells sorted from blood. This TCR was sampled from a woman between 18 and 29 years old in good health.

The CDR3 reads CASSPGEPYEQYF. CDR3 in DNA: TGTGCCAGCAGCCCTGGGGAACCTTACGAGCAGTACTTC. The V call is TRBV7-2, the J call TRBJ2-7, with D unclear. V lost 5 bases and J 4 bases, leaving 12 bases between the germline ends. The V gene's germline CDR1 is SGHTA and CDR2 FQGNSA. This CDR3 contains 13 residues.